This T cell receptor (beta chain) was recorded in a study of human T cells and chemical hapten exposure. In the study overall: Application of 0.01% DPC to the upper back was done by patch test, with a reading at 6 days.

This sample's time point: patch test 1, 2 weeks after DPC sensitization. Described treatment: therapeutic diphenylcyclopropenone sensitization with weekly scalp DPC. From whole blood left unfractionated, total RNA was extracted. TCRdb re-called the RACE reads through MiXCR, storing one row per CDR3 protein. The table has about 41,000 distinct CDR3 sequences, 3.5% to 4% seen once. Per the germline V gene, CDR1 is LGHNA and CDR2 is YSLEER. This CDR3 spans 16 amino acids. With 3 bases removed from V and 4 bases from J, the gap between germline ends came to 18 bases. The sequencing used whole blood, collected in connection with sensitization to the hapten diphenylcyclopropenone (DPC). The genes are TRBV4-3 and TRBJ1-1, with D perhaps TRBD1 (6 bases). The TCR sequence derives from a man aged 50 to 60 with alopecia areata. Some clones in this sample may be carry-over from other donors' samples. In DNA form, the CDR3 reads TGCGCCAGCAGCCAGATACAGGGTTTGGGTGGCACTGAAGCTTTCTTT. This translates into CASSQIQGLGGTEAFF.